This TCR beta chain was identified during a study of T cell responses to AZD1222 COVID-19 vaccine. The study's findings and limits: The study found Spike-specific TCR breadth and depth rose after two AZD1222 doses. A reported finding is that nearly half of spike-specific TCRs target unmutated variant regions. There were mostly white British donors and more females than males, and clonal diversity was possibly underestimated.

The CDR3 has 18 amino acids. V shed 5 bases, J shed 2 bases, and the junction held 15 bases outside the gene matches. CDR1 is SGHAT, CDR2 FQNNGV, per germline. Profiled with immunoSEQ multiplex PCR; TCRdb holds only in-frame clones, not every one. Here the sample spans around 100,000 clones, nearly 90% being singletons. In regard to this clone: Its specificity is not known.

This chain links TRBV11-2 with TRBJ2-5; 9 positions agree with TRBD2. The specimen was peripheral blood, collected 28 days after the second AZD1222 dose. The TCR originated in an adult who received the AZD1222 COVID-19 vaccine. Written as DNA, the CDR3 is TGTGCCAGCAGCCTAGTCGGGACTAGCAGCCACCTTCAAGAGACCCAGTACTTC. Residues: CASSLVGTSSHLQETQYF.